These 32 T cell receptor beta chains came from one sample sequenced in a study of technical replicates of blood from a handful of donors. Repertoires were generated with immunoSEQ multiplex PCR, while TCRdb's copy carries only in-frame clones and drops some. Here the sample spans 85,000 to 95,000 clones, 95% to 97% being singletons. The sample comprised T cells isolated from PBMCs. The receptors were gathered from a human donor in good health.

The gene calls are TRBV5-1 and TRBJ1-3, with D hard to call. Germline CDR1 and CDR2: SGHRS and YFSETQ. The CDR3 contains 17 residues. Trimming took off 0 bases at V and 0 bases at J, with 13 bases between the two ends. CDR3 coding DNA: TGCGCCAGCAGCTTGGCTCCTACCTATGTCTCTGGAAACACCATATATTTT. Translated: CASSLAPTYVSGNTIYF.

The CDR3 reads CASSFSGQPNTEAFF. As DNA, the CDR3 is TGTGCCAGCAGCTTTTCCGGACAGCCGAACACTGAAGCTTTCTTT. The rearrangement uses TRBV11-2 and TRBJ1-1; maybe TRBD1 (6 bases). The germline gives CDR1 SGHAT, CDR2 FQNNGV. This CDR3 is 15 amino acids long. V was pared by 3 bases and J by 1 base, with 12 bases between.

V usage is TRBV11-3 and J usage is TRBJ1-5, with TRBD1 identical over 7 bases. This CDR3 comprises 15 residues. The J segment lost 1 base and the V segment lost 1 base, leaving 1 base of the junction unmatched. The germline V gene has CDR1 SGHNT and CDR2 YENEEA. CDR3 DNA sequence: TGTGCCAGCAGCTTAGGACAGGGCAGCAATCAGCCCCAGCATTTT. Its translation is CASSLGQGSNQPQHF.

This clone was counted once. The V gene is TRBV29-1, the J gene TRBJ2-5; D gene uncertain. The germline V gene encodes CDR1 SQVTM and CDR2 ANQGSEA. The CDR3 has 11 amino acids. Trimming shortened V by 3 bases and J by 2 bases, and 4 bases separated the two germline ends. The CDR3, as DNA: TGCAGCGTTGAGAGGCAAGAGACCCAGTACTTC. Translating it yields CSVERQETQYF.

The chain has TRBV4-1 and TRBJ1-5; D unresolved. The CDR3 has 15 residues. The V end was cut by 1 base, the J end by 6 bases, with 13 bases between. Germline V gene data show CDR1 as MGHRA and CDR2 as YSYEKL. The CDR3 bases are TGCGCCAGCAGCCAAGCCCCGGGGTCCTCTCAGCCCCAGCATTTT. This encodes CASSQAPGSSQPQHF.

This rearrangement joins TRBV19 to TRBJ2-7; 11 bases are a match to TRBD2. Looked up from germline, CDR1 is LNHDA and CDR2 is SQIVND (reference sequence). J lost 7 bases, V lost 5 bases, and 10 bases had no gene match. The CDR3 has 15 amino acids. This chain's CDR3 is CASSAALAGGREQYF. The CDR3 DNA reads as TGTGCCAGTAGTGCCGCGCTAGCGGGAGGTAGAGAGCAGTACTTC.

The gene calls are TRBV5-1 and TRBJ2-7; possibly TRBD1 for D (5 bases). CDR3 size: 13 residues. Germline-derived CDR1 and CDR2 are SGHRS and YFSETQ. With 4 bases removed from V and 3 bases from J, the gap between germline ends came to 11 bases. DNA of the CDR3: TGCGCCAGCAGCCACGACAGAAGCTACGAGCAGTACTTC. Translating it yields CASSHDRSYEQYF.

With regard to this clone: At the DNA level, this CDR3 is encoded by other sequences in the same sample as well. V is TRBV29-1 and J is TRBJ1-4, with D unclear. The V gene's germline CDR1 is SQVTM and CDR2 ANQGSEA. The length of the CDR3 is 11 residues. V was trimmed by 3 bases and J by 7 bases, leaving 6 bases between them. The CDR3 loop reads CSVDSGEKLFF. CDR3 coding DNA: TGCAGCGTTGACTCGGGTGAAAAACTGTTTTTT.

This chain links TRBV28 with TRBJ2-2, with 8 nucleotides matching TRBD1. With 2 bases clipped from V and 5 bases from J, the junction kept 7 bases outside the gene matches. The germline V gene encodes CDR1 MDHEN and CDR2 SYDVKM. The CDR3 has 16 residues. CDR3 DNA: TGTGCCAGCAGTTTAACTGGGACAGGTGGTACCGGGGAGCTGTTTTTT. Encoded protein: CASSLTGTGGTGELFF.

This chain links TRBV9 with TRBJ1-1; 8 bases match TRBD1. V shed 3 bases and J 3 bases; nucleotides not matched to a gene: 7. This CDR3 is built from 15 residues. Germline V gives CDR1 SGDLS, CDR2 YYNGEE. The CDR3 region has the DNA TGTGCCAGCAGCGCCACAGGGGGAGGTTACACTGAAGCTTTCTTT. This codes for CASSATGGGYTEAFF. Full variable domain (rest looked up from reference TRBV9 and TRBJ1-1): DSGVTQTPKHLITATGQRVTLRCSPRSGDLSVYWYQQSLDQGLQFLIQYYNGEERAKGNILERFSAQQFPDLHSELNLSSLELGDSALYFCASSATGGGYTEAFFGQGTRLTVV.

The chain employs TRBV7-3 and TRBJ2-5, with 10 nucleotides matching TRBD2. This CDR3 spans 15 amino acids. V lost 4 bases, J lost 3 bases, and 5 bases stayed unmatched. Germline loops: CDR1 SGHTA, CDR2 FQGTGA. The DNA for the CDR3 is TGTGCCAGCAGCTCAGCCGGACTAGCGGAAGAGACCCAGTACTTC. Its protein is CASSSAGLAEETQYF.

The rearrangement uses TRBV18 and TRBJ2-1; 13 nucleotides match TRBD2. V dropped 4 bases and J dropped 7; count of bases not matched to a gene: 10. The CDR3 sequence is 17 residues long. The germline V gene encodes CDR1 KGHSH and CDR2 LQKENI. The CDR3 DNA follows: TGTGCCAGCTCACTCCGAGGACTAGCGGGAGTGTGGAATGAGCAGTTCTTC. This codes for CASSLRGLAGVWNEQFF.

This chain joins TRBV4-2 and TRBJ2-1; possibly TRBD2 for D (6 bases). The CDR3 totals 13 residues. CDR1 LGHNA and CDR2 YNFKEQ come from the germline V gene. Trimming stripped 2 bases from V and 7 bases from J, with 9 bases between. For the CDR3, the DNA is TGTGCCAGCAGCCAATACAGCGGGAATGAGCAGTTCTTC. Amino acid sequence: CASSQYSGNEQFF.

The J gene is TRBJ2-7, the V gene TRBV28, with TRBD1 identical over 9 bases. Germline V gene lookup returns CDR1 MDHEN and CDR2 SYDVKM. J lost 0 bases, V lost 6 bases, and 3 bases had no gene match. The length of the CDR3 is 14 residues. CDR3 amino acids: CASRGTGSSYEQYF. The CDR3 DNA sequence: TGTGCCAGCAGAGGGACAGGGAGCTCCTACGAGCAGTACTTC.

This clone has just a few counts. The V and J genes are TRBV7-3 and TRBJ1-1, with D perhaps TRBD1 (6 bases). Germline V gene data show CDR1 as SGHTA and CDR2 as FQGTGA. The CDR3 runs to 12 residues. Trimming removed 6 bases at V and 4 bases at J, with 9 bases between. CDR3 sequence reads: CASSSRGTEAFF. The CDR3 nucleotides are TGTGCCAGCAGTTCCAGGGGCACTGAAGCTTTCTTT.

CDR3: CASSPTLVTSGYEQYF. The CDR3 region has the DNA TGTGCCAGCAGCCCAACACTCGTGACTAGCGGGTATGAGCAGTACTTC. The rearrangement uses TRBV9 and TRBJ2-7; 10 bases align to TRBD2. The CDR3 length is 16 residues. The ends lost 4 bases at V and 7 bases at J; junction bases unmatched: 14. Germline CDR1 is SGDLS and CDR2 is YYNGEE. Looking up the rest from reference TRBV9 and TRBJ2-7 gives the full variable domain: DSGVTQTPKHLITATGQRVTLRCSPRSGDLSVYWYQQSLDQGLQFLIQYYNGEERAKGNILERFSAQQFPDLHSELNLSSLELGDSALYFCASSPTLVTSGYEQYFGPGTRLTVT.

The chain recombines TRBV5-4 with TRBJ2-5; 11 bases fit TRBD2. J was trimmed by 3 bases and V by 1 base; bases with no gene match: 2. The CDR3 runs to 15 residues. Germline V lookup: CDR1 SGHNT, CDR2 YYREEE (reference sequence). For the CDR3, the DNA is TGTGCCAGCAGCTTGCGGGGACTAGCGGAAGAGACCCAGTACTTC. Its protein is CASSLRGLAEETQYF.

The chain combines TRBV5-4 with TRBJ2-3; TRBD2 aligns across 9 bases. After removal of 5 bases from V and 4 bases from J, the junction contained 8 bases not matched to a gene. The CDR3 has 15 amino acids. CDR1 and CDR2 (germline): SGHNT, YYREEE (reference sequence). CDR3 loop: CASRPLGGRADTQYF. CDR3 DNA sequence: TGTGCCAGCAGACCCCTGGGCGGGAGGGCAGATACGCAGTATTTT.

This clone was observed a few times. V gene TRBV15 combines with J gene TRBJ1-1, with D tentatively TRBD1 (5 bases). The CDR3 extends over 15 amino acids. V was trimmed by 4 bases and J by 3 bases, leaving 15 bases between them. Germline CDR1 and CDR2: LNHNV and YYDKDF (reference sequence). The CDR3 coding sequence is TGTGCCACCAGCAAACTTCACAGGAGGGACACTGAAGCTTTCTTT. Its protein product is CATSKLHRRDTEAFF.

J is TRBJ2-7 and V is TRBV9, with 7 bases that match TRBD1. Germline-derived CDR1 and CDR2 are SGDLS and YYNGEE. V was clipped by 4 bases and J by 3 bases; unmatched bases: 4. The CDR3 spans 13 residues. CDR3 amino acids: CASSLSGGYEQYF. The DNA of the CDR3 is TGTGCCAGCAGCCTTTCAGGGGGCTACGAGCAGTACTTC.

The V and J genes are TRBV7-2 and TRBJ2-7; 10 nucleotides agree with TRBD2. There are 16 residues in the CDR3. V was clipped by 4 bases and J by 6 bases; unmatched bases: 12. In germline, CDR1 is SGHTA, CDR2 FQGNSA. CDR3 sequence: CASSWELGTSVREQYF. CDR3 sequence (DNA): TGTGCCAGCAGCTGGGAGCTCGGGACTAGCGTACGCGAGCAGTACTTC.

CDR3 sequence reads: CASSPSLRTEAFF. The CDR3, as DNA: TGTGCCAGCAGCCCTAGCCTGCGTACTGAAGCTTTCTTT. The V gene is TRBV28, the J gene TRBJ1-1; D call uncertain. Trimming pared 6 bases from V and 5 bases from J, leaving 13 bases between. The CDR3 is made up of 13 amino acids. Germline assignment: CDR1 MDHEN and CDR2 SYDVKM. Based on the CDR3 plus reference TRBV28 and TRBJ1-1, the full variable domain is DVKVTQSSRYLVKRTGEKVFLECVQDMDHENMFWYRQDPGLGLRLIYFSYDVKMKEKGDIPEGYSVSREKKERFSLILESASTNQTSMYLCASSPSLRTEAFFGQGTRLTVV.

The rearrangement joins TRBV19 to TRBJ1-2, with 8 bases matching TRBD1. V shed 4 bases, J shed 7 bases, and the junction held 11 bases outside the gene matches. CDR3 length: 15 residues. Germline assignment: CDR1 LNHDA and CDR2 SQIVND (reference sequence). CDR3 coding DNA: TGTGCCAGTAGTACAAGACAGGGGAGCTTCTCTGGCTACACCTTC. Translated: CASSTRQGSFSGYTF.

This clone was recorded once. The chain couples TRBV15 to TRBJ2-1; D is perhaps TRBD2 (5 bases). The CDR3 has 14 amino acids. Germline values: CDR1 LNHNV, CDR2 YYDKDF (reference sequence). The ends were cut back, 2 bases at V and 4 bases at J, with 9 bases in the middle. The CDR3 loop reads CATSRLADYNEQFF. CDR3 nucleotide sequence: TGTGCCACCAGCAGACTAGCAGATTACAATGAGCAGTTCTTC.

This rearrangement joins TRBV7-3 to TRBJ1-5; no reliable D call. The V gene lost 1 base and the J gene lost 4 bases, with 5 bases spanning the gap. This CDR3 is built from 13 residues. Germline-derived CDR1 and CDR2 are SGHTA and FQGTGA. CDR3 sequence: CASSLSHNQPQHF. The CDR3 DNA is TGTGCCAGCAGCTTAAGTCATAATCAGCCCCAGCATTTT.

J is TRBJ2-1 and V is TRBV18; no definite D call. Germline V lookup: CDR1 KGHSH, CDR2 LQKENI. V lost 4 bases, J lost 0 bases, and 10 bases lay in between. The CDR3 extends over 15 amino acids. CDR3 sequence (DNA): TGTGCCAGCTCACAACTCAACGGCTCCTACAATGAGCAGTTCTTC. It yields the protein CASSQLNGSYNEQFF.

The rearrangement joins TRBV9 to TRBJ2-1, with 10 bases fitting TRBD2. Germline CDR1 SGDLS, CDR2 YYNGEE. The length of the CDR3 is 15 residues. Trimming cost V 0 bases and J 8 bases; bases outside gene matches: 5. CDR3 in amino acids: CASSVESGRAYEQFF. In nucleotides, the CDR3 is TGTGCCAGCAGCGTAGAGAGCGGGAGGGCTTATGAGCAGTTCTTC.

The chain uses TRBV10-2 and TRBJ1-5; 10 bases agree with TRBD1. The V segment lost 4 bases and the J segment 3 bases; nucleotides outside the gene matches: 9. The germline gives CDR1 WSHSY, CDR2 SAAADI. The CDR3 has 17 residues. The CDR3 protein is CASSVSGTGVFNQPQHF. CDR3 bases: TGCGCCAGCAGTGTTTCCGGGACAGGGGTCTTCAATCAGCCCCAGCATTTT.

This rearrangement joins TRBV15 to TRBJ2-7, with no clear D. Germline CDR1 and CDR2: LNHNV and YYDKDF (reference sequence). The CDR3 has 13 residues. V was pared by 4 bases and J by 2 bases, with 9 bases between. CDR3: CATSMAETYEQYF. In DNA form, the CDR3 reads TGTGCCACCAGCATGGCGGAGACCTACGAGCAGTACTTC.

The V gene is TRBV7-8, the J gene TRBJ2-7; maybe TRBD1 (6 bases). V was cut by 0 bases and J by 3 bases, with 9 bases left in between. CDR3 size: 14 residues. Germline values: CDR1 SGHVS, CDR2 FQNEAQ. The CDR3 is CASSLAGRGYEQYF. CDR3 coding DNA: TGTGCCAGCAGCTTAGCGGGCAGGGGCTACGAGCAGTACTTC. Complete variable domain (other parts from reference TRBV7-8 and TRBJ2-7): GAGVSQSPRYKVAKRGQDVALRCDPISGHVSLFWYQQALGQGPEFLTYFQNEAQLDKSGLPSDRFFAERPEGSVSTLKIQRTQQEDSAVYLCASSLAGRGYEQYFGPGTRLTVT.

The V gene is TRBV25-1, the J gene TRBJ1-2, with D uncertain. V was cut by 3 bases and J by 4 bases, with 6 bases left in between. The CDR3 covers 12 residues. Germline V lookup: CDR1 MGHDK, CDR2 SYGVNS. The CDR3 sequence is CASSEAGYGYTF. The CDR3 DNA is TGTGCCAGCAGTGAGGCAGGCTATGGCTACACCTTC.

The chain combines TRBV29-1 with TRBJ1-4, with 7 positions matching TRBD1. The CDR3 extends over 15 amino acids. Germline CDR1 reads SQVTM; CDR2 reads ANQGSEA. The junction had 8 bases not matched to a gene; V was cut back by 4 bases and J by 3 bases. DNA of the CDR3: TGCAGCGTTGGGGGAACAGGGGTTCCTAATGAAAAACTGTTTTTT. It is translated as CSVGGTGVPNEKLFF. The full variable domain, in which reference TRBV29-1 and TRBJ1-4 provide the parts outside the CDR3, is SAVISQKPSRDICQRGTSLTIQCQVDSQVTMMFWYRQQPGQSLTLIATANQGSEATYESGFVIDKFPISRPNLTFSTLTVSNMSPEDSSIYLCSVGGTGVPNEKLFFGSGTQLSVL.